The rows below give T cell receptor beta chains drawn from one sample of a study of post-analysis software for immune sequencing data. Via MiXCR, TCRdb re-called the PCR reads, giving one row per CDR3 protein. The profile covers hundreds of thousands of distinct CDR3 sequences, with 59% appearing a single time and 10% to 12% taken by the ten largest. Sample: blood. Receptor source: a girl aged 2-10 years with multiple sclerosis. CDR3s include the opening cysteine and the closing phenylalanine or tryptophan. Each record gives: V gene, J gene, CDR3 protein.

v_call: TRBV5-1
j_call: TRBJ1-2
cdr3_aa: CASSLAQGAGYGYTF

v_call: TRBV5-1
j_call: TRBJ2-5
cdr3_aa: CASSLWGGQETQYF

v_call: TRBV10-1
j_call: TRBJ2-1
cdr3_aa: CASSESRDSYNEQFF

v_call: TRBV10-2
j_call: TRBJ2-7
cdr3_aa: CATEDRGYYEQYF

v_call: TRBV12-3/TRBV12-4
j_call: TRBJ2-7
cdr3_aa: CASRPRRTEDYEQYF

v_call: TRBV9
j_call: TRBJ2-3
cdr3_aa: CASSVRGEVDTQYF

v_call: TRBV7-8
j_call: TRBJ1-2
cdr3_aa: CASSPLGEEQGPSGYTF

v_call: TRBV20-1
j_call: TRBJ1-2
cdr3_aa: CSARDPVTGGYTF

v_call: TRBV11-2
j_call: TRBJ1-1
cdr3_aa: CASSLGSWGRNTEAFF

v_call: TRBV3-1
j_call: TRBJ2-7
cdr3_aa: CASSQDRGWASGSSYEQYF

v_call: TRBV7-2
j_call: TRBJ2-3
cdr3_aa: CASSLGWKDTQYF

v_call: TRBV5-1
j_call: TRBJ1-1
cdr3_aa: CASSLPGQYTEAFF

v_call: TRBV19
j_call: TRBJ2-1
cdr3_aa: CASSPTPEVEQFF

v_call: TRBV7-2
j_call: TRBJ2-1
cdr3_aa: CASSPRQYEQFF

v_call: TRBV7-2
j_call: TRBJ2-1
cdr3_aa: CASSLWKGRHNEQFF

v_call: TRBV19
j_call: TRBJ2-1
cdr3_aa: CASTNGLAAYNEQFF

v_call: TRBV7-9
j_call: TRBJ2-5
cdr3_aa: CASSLSPAGTSGSGETQYF

v_call: TRBV20-1
j_call: TRBJ2-5
cdr3_aa: CSARALGQVQETQYF

v_call: TRBV7-2
j_call: TRBJ1-1
cdr3_aa: CASSRTGGPAEAFF